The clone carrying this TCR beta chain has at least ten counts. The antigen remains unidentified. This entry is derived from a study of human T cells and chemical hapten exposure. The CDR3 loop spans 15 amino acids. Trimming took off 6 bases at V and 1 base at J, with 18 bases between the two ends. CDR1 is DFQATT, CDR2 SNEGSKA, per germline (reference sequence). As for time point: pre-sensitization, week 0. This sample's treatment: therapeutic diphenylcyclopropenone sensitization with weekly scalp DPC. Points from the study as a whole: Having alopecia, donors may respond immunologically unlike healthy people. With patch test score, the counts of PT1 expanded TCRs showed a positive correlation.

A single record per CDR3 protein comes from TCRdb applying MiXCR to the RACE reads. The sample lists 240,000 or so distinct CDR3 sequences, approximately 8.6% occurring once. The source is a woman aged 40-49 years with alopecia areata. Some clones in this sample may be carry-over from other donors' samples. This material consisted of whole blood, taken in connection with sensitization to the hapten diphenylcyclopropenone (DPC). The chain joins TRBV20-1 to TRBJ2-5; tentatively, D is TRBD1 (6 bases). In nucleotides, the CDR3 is TGCAGTGCCATAGCCCTAACAGGGTCCCAAGAGACCCAGTACTTC. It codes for CSAIALTGSQETQYF.